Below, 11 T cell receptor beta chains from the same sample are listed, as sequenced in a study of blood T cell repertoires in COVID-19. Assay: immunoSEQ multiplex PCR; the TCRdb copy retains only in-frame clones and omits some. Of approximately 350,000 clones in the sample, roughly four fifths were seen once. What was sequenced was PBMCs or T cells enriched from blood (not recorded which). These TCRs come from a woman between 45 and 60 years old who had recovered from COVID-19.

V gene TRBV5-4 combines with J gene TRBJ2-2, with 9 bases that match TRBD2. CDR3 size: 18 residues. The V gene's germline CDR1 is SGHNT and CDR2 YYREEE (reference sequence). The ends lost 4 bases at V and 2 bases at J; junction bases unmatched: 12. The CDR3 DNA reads TGTGCCAGCAGCCTACAAGCGGGGGGCCCACTAAACACCGGGGAGCTGTTTTTT. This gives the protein CASSLQAGGPLNTGELFF.

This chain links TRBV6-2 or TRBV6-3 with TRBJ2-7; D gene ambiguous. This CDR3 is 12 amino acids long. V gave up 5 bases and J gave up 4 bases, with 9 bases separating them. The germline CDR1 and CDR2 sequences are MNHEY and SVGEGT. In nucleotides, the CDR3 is TGTGCCAGCAGTCACGAGTCGTACGAGCAGTACTTC. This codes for CASSHESYEQYF.

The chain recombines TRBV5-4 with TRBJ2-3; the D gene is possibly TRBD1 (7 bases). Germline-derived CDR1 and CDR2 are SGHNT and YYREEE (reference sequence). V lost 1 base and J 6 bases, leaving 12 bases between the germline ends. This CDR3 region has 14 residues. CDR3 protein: CASSLTGEADTQYF. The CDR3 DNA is TGTGCCAGCAGCTTGACAGGGGAGGCTGATACGCAGTATTTT.

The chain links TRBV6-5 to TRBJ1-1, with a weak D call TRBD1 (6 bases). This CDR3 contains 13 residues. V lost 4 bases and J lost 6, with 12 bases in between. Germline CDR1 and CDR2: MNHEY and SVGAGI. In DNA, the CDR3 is TGTGCCAGCAGTTGGGGGGGCTTCGCTGAAGCTTTCTTT. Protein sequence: CASSWGGFAEAFF.

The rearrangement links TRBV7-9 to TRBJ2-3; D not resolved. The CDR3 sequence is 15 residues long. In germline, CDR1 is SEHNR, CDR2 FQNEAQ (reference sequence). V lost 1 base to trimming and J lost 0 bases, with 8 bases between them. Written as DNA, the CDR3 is TGTGCCAGCAGCTTAGTTGGCGGTAGCACAGATACGCAGTATTTT. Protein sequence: CASSLVGGSTDTQYF.

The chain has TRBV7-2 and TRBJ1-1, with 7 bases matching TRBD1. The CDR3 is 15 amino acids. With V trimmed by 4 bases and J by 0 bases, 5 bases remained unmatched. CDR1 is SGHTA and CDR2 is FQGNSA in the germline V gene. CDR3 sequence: CASSYQTGLNTEAFF. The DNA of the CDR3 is TGTGCCAGCAGCTATCAGACAGGGTTGAACACTGAAGCTTTCTTT.

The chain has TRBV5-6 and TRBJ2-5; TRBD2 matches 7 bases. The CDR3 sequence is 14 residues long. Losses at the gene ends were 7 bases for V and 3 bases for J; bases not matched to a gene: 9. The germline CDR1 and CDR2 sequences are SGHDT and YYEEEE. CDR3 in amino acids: CASGNGGGEETQYF. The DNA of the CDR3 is TGTGCCAGCGGGAACGGGGGAGGGGAAGAGACCCAGTACTTC.

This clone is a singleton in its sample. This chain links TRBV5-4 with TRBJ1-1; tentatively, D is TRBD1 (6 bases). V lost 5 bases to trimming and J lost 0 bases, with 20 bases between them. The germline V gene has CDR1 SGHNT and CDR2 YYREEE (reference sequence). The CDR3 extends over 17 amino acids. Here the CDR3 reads CASSLLSGADMNTEAFF. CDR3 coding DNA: TGTGCCAGCAGTCTTCTTTCAGGGGCGGACATGAACACTGAAGCTTTCTTT.

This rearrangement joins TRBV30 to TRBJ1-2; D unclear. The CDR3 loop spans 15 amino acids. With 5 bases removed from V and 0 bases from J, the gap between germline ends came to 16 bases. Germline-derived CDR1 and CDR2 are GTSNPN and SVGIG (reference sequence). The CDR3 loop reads CAWARRGSTNYGYTF. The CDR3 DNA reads TGTGCCTGGGCTCGTCGAGGGTCCACTAACTATGGCTACACCTTC.

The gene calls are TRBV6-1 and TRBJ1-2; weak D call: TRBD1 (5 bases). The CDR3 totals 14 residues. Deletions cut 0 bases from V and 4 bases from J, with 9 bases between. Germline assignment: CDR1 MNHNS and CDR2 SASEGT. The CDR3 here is CASSEARGGYGYTF. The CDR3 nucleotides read TGTGCCAGCAGTGAAGCGCGCGGGGGCTATGGCTACACCTTC.

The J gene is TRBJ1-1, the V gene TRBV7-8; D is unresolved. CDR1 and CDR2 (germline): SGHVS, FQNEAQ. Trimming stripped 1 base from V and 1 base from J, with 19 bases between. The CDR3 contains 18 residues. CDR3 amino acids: CASSLVRGKGRANTEAFF. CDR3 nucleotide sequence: TGTGCCAGCAGCTTAGTACGAGGGAAGGGTAGGGCGAACACTGAAGCTTTCTTT.